Presented here are 21 T cell receptor beta chains from one specimen sequenced in a study of neurological immune-mediated disorders. MiXCR was run by TCRdb on the 5' RACE reads, yielding one entry per CDR3 protein. The table shows tens of thousands of distinct CDR3 sequences, with just over 5% occurring only once. Sequencing was done on a sample of PBMCs. The receptor source for this set is a woman between 25 and 40 years old with multiple sclerosis.

The V call is TRBV20-1, the J call TRBJ1-1; no reliable D call. The length of the CDR3 is 13 residues. Per the germline V gene, CDR1 is DFQATT and CDR2 is SNEGSKA (reference sequence). Trimming left V 3 bases short and J 2 bases short, with 10 bases between. CDR3: CSARWQFNTEAFF. The DNA of the CDR3 is TGCAGTGCTAGGTGGCAGTTTAACACTGAAGCTTTCTTT.

This clonotype was seen ten or more times. The chain is built from TRBV12-3 or TRBV12-4 and TRBJ2-5; D is possibly TRBD1 (5 bases). V was pared by 6 bases and J by 9 bases, with 17 bases between. The CDR3 extends over 13 amino acids. In DNA, the CDR3 is TGTGCCAGCAGAAAGGATGCATGGGGCTCCCAGTACTTC. This encodes CASRKDAWGSQYF.

In its sample, this clonotype was seen many times. The chain joins TRBV28 to TRBJ2-3; TRBD2 might be the D (6 bases). CDR3 length equals 14 residues. Trimming removed 6 bases from V and 5 bases from J, with 15 bases in between. CDR1 and CDR2 (germline): MDHEN, SYDVKM. In DNA form, the CDR3 reads TGTGCCAGCAGCTCGGAGGGCCGGGGAGATACGCAGTATTTT. This gives the protein CASSSEGRGDTQYF.

This clonotype has a count of ten or more. The chain recombines TRBV12-3 or TRBV12-4 with TRBJ2-5; D gene ambiguous. Trimming left V 5 bases short and J 1 base short, with 5 bases between. This CDR3 is built from 12 residues. The DNA of the CDR3 is TGTGCCAGCAGTCCTACCCAAGAGACCCAGTACTTC. It yields the protein CASSPTQETQYF.

Ten or more counts support this clonotype. The chain is built from TRBV20-1 and TRBJ2-5, with unresolved D. Trimming left V 7 bases short and J 2 bases short, with 17 bases between. This CDR3 contains 14 residues. Germline CDR1 reads DFQATT; CDR2 reads SNEGSKA (reference sequence). The CDR3 reads CSGSFVGRQETQYF. The CDR3 nucleotides read TGCAGTGGAAGTTTTGTGGGCAGACAAGAGACCCAGTACTTC.

Many counts were recorded for this clonotype. This chain connects TRBV7-2 to TRBJ1-2; D unresolved. With 5 bases removed from V and 4 bases from J, the gap between germline ends came to 17 bases. Germline V lookup: CDR1 SGHTA, CDR2 FQGNSA. The CDR3 covers 15 residues. This CDR3 is CASSPLWAGGYGYTF. CDR3 bases: TGTGCCAGCAGCCCCTTATGGGCAGGAGGCTATGGCTACACCTTC.

The V call is TRBV20-1, the J call TRBJ1-4; 9 nucleotides match TRBD1. This CDR3 is 16 amino acids long. Germline V gives CDR1 DFQATT, CDR2 SNEGSKA (reference sequence). V trimming: 0 bases; J trimming: 5 bases; junction bases outside the gene matches: 7. The CDR3 reads CSARDLWDRENEKLFF. CDR3 nucleotides: TGCAGTGCTAGAGATCTATGGGACAGGGAAAATGAAAAACTGTTTTTT.

This clonotype was counted many times. The J gene is TRBJ2-3, the V gene TRBV20-1, with a weak D call TRBD2 (6 bases). This CDR3 has 11 amino acids. The germline V and J ends were trimmed by 4 bases and 9 bases, with 11 bases remaining between them. Germline V CDR1 and CDR2: DFQATT, SNEGSKA (reference sequence). CDR3 nucleotide sequence: TGCAGTGCTACTCTCCGGGGGACGCAGTATTTT. Translation: CSATLRGTQYF.

In this sample, this clonotype turned up many times. The CDR3 nucleotides read TGTGCCAGCTCCATACTAGCGGGAGGCAATGAGCAGTTCTTC. Amino acid sequence: CASSILAGGNEQFF. The rearrangement joins TRBV28 to TRBJ2-1; TRBD2 aligns across 12 bases. The CDR3 has 14 amino acids. Germline CDR1 and CDR2: MDHEN and SYDVKM. Trimming cost V 8 bases and J 6 bases; bases outside gene matches: 5.

The chain is built from TRBV20-1 and TRBJ1-5; TRBD1 might be the D (5 bases). V was cut by 6 bases and J by 7 bases, with 16 bases left in between. This CDR3 contains 13 residues. Germline loops: CDR1 DFQATT, CDR2 SNEGSKA (reference sequence). This CDR3 is CSADGGFEQPQHF. The CDR3 DNA follows: TGCAGTGCAGATGGGGGGTTTGAGCAGCCCCAGCATTTT.

This clonotype has at least ten counts. The chain couples TRBV7-8 to TRBJ2-2; D may be TRBD1 (7 bases). The length of the CDR3 is 15 residues. Trimming stripped 5 bases from V and 1 base from J, with 11 bases between. The germline V gene encodes CDR1 SGHVS and CDR2 FQNEAQ. The CDR3 region is CASSRQGGNTGELFF. The CDR3 DNA reads TGTGCCAGCAGCCGACAGGGAGGGAACACCGGGGAGCTGTTTTTT. Together with reference TRBV7-8 and TRBJ2-2, the CDR3 gives the full variable domain: GAGVSQSPRYKVAKRGQDVALRCDPISGHVSLFWYQQALGQGPEFLTYFQNEAQLDKSGLPSDRFFAERPEGSVSTLKIQRTQQEDSAVYLCASSRQGGNTGELFFGEGSRLTVL.

This clonotype showed up many times. The gene calls are TRBV20-1 and TRBJ2-5; 7 bases map to TRBD1. The V gene end was trimmed by 4 bases and the J gene end by 3 bases; junction bases not matched to a gene: 2. Germline assignment: CDR1 DFQATT and CDR2 SNEGSKA (reference sequence). The CDR3 runs 12 residues. CDR3 in DNA: TGCAGTGCTACGGACAGGAAAGAGACCCAGTACTTC. This encodes CSATDRKETQYF.

The sample holds many counts of this clonotype. The rearrangement links TRBV12-3 or TRBV12-4 to TRBJ1-2; TRBD1 agrees at 9 bases. The V gene end was trimmed by 5 bases and the J gene end by 7 bases; junction bases not matched to a gene: 5. This CDR3 comprises 13 residues. CDR3 region: CASSEQGASGYTF. DNA of the CDR3: TGTGCCAGCAGTGAACAGGGGGCTAGTGGCTACACCTTC.

This sequence joins TRBV12-3 or TRBV12-4 and TRBJ2-7; weak D call: TRBD2 (6 bases). CDR3 length: 16 residues. V gave up 2 bases and J gave up 5 bases, with 19 bases separating them. The CDR3: CASSLRSGRTPHEQYF. The CDR3 nucleotides are TGTGCCAGCAGTTTAAGATCGGGGAGGACGCCGCACGAGCAGTACTTC.

Many counts were recorded for this clonotype. This chain uses TRBV10-3 with TRBJ2-7, with 9 bases fitting TRBD2. The J segment lost 2 bases and the V segment lost 3 bases, leaving 5 bases of the junction unmatched. This CDR3 is 15 amino acids long. Germline V gene sequence: CDR1 ENHRY, CDR2 SYGVKD. Here the CDR3 DNA reads TGTGCCATCAGTGAACGGCTAGCGGGGACCTACGAGCAGTACTTC. As protein: CAISERLAGTYEQYF.

This clonotype was counted only a few times. The genes are TRBV14 and TRBJ2-7, with D tentatively TRBD1 (5 bases). Germline V gene sequence: CDR1 SGHDN, CDR2 FVKESK. Trimming took off 0 bases at V and 6 bases at J, with 9 bases between the two ends. The CDR3 loop spans 13 amino acids. CDR3 in DNA: TGTGCCAGCAGCCAAGATAGAAGGGGCGAGCAGTACTTC. Its protein product is CASSQDRRGEQYF.

A word on this clonotype: A much larger clone lies one base from this, so it may be a read error. This CDR3 is CSASYGPINQPQNF. The CDR3 nucleotides are TGCAGTGCTAGTTATGGGCCTATCAATCAGCCCCAGAATTTT. The chain has TRBV20-1 and TRBJ1-5, with no clear D. This CDR3 contains 14 residues. Germline CDR1 is DFQATT and CDR2 is SNEGSKA (reference sequence).

This clonotype has at least ten counts. The chain couples TRBV2 to TRBJ2-5; 8 nucleotides line up with TRBD2. The length of the CDR3 is 15 residues. Germline CDR1 is SNHLY and CDR2 is FYNNEI. V shed 5 bases and J 5 bases; nucleotides not matched to a gene: 10. CDR3 DNA sequence: TGTGCCAGCAGTCAACGAGCGGGAGCGAGGGAGACCCAGTACTTC. This codes for CASSQRAGARETQYF.

Ten or more counts support this clonotype. The gene calls are TRBV5-1 and TRBJ1-1, with D uncertain. The germline V gene encodes CDR1 SGHRS and CDR2 YFSETQ. The CDR3 is 14 residues long. Trimming stripped 6 bases from V and 6 bases from J, with 18 bases between. The CDR3 region is CASTFGNFPAEAFF. The CDR3 DNA sequence: TGCGCCAGCACCTTTGGCAACTTTCCAGCTGAAGCTTTCTTT.

This clonotype was seen ten or more times. The chain combines TRBV20-1 with TRBJ2-3; 8 nucleotides line up with TRBD2. Trimming at V came to 5 bases and at J to 7 bases, leaving 11 bases not matched to a gene. Germline V gene data show CDR1 as DFQATT and CDR2 as SNEGSKA (reference sequence). This CDR3 has 14 amino acids. The CDR3 sequence: CSAPGRGGRNTQYF. The CDR3, as DNA: TGCAGTGCTCCAGGCCGGGGGGGCCGGAATACGCAGTATTTT.

This clonotype has ten or more counts. The rearrangement links TRBV20-1 to TRBJ2-7, with 7 nucleotides matching TRBD2. The CDR3 runs to 16 residues. The V gene end was trimmed by 3 bases and the J gene end by 4 bases; junction bases not matched to a gene: 15. Germline V gene sequence: CDR1 DFQATT, CDR2 SNEGSKA (reference sequence). The CDR3 coding sequence is TGCAGTGCTAGCCGCAGGATACGGGCGGGAGCTTACGAGCAGTACTTC. As protein: CSASRRIRAGAYEQYF.